The present TCR beta chain was sequenced within a study of shared clonotypes between healthy human individuals. The material for each subset, its genomic DNA, was split evenly across several immunoSEQ plates. This table comes from immunoSEQ multiplex PCR, and its TCRdb copy is limited to in-frame clones, with some not included. The repertoire holds over a million clones, with around 95% as singletons. This CDR3 comprises 16 residues. J gave up 0 bases and V 3 bases, and 4 bases lay outside the gene matches. The germline gives CDR1 KGHSH, CDR2 LQKENI. The TCR was taken from a man aged 25 to 40 in good health. Sequencing input: naive CD4+ T cells sorted from blood. Subset in this sample: CD45RA+ positively selected. The V call is TRBV18, the J call TRBJ2-3; 9 bases are a match to TRBD1. The CDR3, as DNA: TGTGCCAGCTCACCCACACAGGGGGCTAGCACAGATACGCAGTATTTT. Translation: CASSPTQGASTDTQYF. Supplemented by reference TRBV18 and TRBJ2-3, the full variable domain reads NAGVMQNPRHLVRRRGQEARLRCSPMKGHSHVYWYRQLPEEGLKFMVYLQKENIIDESGMPKERFSAEFPKEGPSILRIQQVVRGDSAAYFCASSPTQGASTDTQYFGPGTRLTVL.